This TCR beta chain was documented in a study of T cell repertoires in cytomegalovirus infection. Study in general: Selection of CMV epitopes for the study included recently identified HLA-C-restricted and well-studied HLA-B-restricted ones. Matching HLA type, along with CMV infection, was indicated by public TCR beta signatures.

Overall study results and limits: Ex vivo responses were dominated by HLA-C-restricted CMV-specific TCR beta clonotypes.

This clonotype occurred a few times. The antigen is not known. CDR1 DFQATT and CDR2 SNEGSKA come from the germline V gene (reference sequence). The CDR3 sequence is 16 residues long. Trimming removed 0 bases from V and 5 bases from J, with 19 bases in between. TCRdb itself ran the reads through MiXCR, one entry per CDR3 protein. The sample consists of about 700,000 distinct CDR3 sequences, around 31% of them appearing once. The source was cultured PBMCs, collected from culture after CMV antigen stimulation. The receptor's source is a human donor in good health (CMV status not recorded). Some clones in this sample may be carry-over from other donors' samples. V and J are TRBV20-1 and TRBJ2-5, with a tentative D call TRBD2 (7 bases). The CDR3 spells CSARDGGGGGEETQYF. The CDR3 nucleotides read TGCAGTGCTAGAGATGGAGGAGGAGGGGGGGAGGAGACCCAGTACTTC.